The rows below give T cell receptor beta chains drawn from one sample of a study of cytomegalovirus exposure and HLA in healthy donors. Assay used: immunoSEQ multiplex PCR; TCRdb lists only in-frame clones, some missing. Among roughly 170,000 clones listed, 70% to 90% were seen once. The sequenced sample consisted of PBMCs. These receptors were taken from a woman aged 18-29 years in good health and CMV-seronegative. CDR3s include the opening cysteine and the closing phenylalanine or tryptophan. The D gene is left open where the match is weak. Some rows mark clone size as missing; the rest say once, few, many or name a class of expanded clone.

j_call d_call v_call clone_size cdr3_aa cdr3_nt
TRBJ2-2 TRBD2 TRBV4-2 - CASSPSGTTVAGELFF TGTGCCAGCAGCCCCTCCGGGACTACGGTAGCCGGGGAGCTGTTTTTT
TRBJ1-4 - TRBV6-4 - CASGTPGGFQEREKLFF TGTGCCAGCGGAACCCCGGGGGGCTTTCAGGAGAGGGAAAAACTGTTTTTT
TRBJ1-2 TRBD1 TRBV10-2 - CASSEADGQGGYGYTF TGCGCCAGCAGTGAAGCTGATGGACAGGGGGGGTATGGCTACACCTTC
TRBJ2-1 - TRBV10-1 - CASSWDSNSSYNEQFF TGCGCCAGCAGTTGGGACTCTAACTCATCCTACAATGAGCAGTTCTTC
TRBJ2-1 - TRBV4-2 - CASSQSFDNEQFF TGTGCCAGCAGCCAATCCTTCGACAATGAGCAGTTCTTC
TRBJ2-7 TRBD2 TRBV5-6 - CASSLQAGEEGEQYF TGTGCCAGCAGCTTACAAGCGGGAGAAGAGGGCGAGCAGTACTTC
TRBJ1-2 TRBD1 TRBV2 - CTSSEKGQGIYGYTF TGTACCAGCAGTGAAAAGGGACAGGGAATCTATGGCTACACCTTC
TRBJ2-3 - TRBV6-4 - CASSEAGGTDTQYF TGTGCCAGCAGTGAGGCAGGGGGCACAGATACGCAGTATTTT
TRBJ2-2 - TRBV2 - CASSSRASSGTGELFF TGTGCCAGCAGTTCCCGGGCTAGCTCAGGCACCGGGGAGCTGTTTTTT
TRBJ1-5 - TRBV7-8 few CASSLWGESNQPQHF TGTGCCAGCAGCTTATGGGGGGAGAGCAATCAGCCCCAGCATTTT
TRBJ2-7 - TRBV7-8 few CASIQGGGGDFYEQYF TGTGCCAGCATCCAGGGAGGAGGTGGGGATTTTTACGAGCAGTACTTC
TRBJ1-5 - TRBV6-4 few CASSVTDNQPQHF TGTGCCAGCAGTGTCACAGACAATCAGCCCCAGCATTTT
TRBJ1-2 - TRBV27 - CASSFAVNYGYTF TGTGCCAGCAGTTTTGCGGTTAACTATGGCTACACCTTC
TRBJ1-2 TRBD1 TRBV19 - CASSSGQGLGYGYTF TGTGCCAGTAGTTCGGGACAGGGTTTGGGATATGGCTACACCTTC
TRBJ2-7 - TRBV29-1 - CSALTEFYEQYF TGCAGCGCCCTGACAGAGTTCTACGAGCAGTACTTC
TRBJ2-7 - TRBV7-9 once CASSFEGWGDYEQYF TGTGCCAGCAGCTTCGAGGGGTGGGGGGACTACGAGCAGTACTTC
TRBJ2-7 TRBD1 TRBV7-9 - CASSSIPRQGADEQYF TGTGCCAGCAGCTCCATACCCCGACAGGGGGCGGACGAGCAGTACTTC